This is a list of T cell receptor beta chains from one sample in a study of Tregs in tolerant kidney transplant recipients. This table comes from immunoSEQ multiplex PCR, and its TCRdb copy is limited to in-frame clones, with some not included. The sample yields 40,000 to 50,000 clones, roughly 90% seen once. The sample consisted of CD8+ T cells from blood (PBMCs), taken 12 months after the transplant. The receptors were sampled from a human patient who received a combined kidney and bone marrow transplant. A subset of T cells may come from the graft donor. The CDR3 runs from the conserved cysteine through the conserved F or W.

V gene	J gene	CDR3 protein
TRBV5-5	TRBJ1-1	CASSLHLWTEAFF
TRBV5-4	TRBJ1-1	CASSLCLDGTGVFCTEAFF
TRBV28	TRBJ1-2	CASTLIQATNYGYTF
TRBV19	TRBJ2-1	CASSIAGASYNEQFF
TRBV2	TRBJ2-3	CASSPLSTDTQYF
TRBV27	TRBJ2-7	CASSTQGPHSYEQYF
TRBV7-7	TRBJ1-2	CASSLDPDGYTF
TRBV7-9	TRBJ1-1	CASRTMNTEAFF
TRBV6-5	TRBJ2-2	CASIGTSGSSGELFF
TRBV4-1	TRBJ2-3	CASSQFEGADTQYF
TRBV7-9	TRBJ2-5	CAVADRGSETQYF